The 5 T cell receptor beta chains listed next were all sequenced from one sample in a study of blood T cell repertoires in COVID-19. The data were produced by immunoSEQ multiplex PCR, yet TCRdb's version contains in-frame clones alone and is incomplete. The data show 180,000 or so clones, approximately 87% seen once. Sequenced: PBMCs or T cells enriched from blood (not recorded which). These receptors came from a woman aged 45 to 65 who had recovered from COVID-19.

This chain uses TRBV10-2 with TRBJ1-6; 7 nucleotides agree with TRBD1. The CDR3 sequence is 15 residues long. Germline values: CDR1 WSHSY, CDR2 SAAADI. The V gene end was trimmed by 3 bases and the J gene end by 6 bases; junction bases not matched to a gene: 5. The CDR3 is CASSETGAGNSPLHF. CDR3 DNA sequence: TGCGCCAGCAGTGAAACAGGGGCGGGTAATTCACCCCTCCACTTT.

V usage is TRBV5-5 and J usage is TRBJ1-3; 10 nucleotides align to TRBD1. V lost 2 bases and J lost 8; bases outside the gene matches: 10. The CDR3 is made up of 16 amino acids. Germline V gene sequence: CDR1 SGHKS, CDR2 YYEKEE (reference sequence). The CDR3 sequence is CASSFGTGEFGDTIYF. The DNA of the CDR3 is TGTGCCAGCAGCTTCGGGACAGGGGAGTTTGGGGACACCATATATTTT.

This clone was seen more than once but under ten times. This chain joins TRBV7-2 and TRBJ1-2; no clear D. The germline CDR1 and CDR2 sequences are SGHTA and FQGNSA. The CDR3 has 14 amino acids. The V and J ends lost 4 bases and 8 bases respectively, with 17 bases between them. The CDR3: CASSSEYSRRGYTF. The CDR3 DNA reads TGTGCCAGCAGCTCAGAATACAGTCGCCGGGGCTACACCTTC.

CDR3 sequence: CASSAGARSSGNTIYF. The CDR3 DNA reads TGTGCCAGCTCGGCGGGGGCCCGTAGCTCTGGAAACACCATATATTTT. This chain joins TRBV28 and TRBJ1-3, with D tentatively TRBD1 (6 bases). The CDR3 contains 16 residues. Germline lookup yields CDR1 MDHEN and CDR2 SYDVKM. Trimming removed 8 bases at V and 0 bases at J, with 17 bases between.

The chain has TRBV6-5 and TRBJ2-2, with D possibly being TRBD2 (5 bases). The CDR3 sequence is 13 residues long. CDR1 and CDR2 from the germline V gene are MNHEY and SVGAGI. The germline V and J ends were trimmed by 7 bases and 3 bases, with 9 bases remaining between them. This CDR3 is CASTQDYTGELFF. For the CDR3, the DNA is TGTGCCAGCACGCAGGACTACACCGGGGAGCTGTTTTTT.